These T cell receptor beta chains were read from a single sample in a study of T cell responses to AZD1222 COVID-19 vaccine. Assay used: immunoSEQ multiplex PCR; TCRdb lists only in-frame clones, some missing. This sample yields 90,000 to 150,000 clones, of which around 85% are seen a single time; 2% to 3% belongs to the top ten. This sample comprised peripheral blood, obtained on day 0 of AZD1222 vaccination. These receptor sequences come from an adult in good health. The CDR3 runs from the conserved cysteine through the conserved F or W. D genes are given only for firm matches. Size values are once, few and many counts, or a class for expanded clones, and some rows have none.

abundance: -; d_gene: -; v_gene: TRBV7-9; len: 13; j_gene: TRBJ2-5; CDR3aa: CASSFQTGETQYF; CDR3nt: TGTGCCAGCAGCTTCCAGACTGGAGAGACCCAGTACTTC
abundance: -; d_gene: -; v_gene: TRBV5-1; len: 16; j_gene: TRBJ1-1; CDR3aa: CASSPRSGQMNTEAFF; CDR3nt: TGCGCCAGCAGCCCCCGATCCGGACAGATGAACACTGAAGCTTTCTTT
abundance: -; d_gene: -; v_gene: TRBV19; len: 14; j_gene: TRBJ2-5; CDR3aa: CASSRTGEAGTQYF; CDR3nt: TGTGCCAGTAGTAGAACAGGGGAAGCGGGGACCCAGTACTTC
abundance: -; d_gene: -; v_gene: TRBV10-3; len: 17; j_gene: TRBJ2-2; CDR3aa: CAISESGRAPNTGELFF; CDR3nt: TGTGCCATCAGTGAGTCGGGCAGGGCCCCGAACACCGGGGAGCTGTTTTTT
abundance: -; d_gene: -; v_gene: TRBV5-6; len: 16; j_gene: TRBJ1-1; CDR3aa: CASSPAGLRPNTEAFF; CDR3nt: TGTGCCAGCAGCCCGGCGGGGCTGAGACCGAACACTGAAGCTTTCTTT
abundance: -; d_gene: -; v_gene: TRBV19; len: 14; j_gene: TRBJ2-4; CDR3aa: CASNHPGGGYIQYF; CDR3nt: TGTGCCAGTAACCACCCGGGGGGCGGATACATTCAGTACTTC
abundance: few; d_gene: TRBD2; v_gene: TRBV2; len: 17; j_gene: TRBJ2-1; CDR3aa: CASRAPGLAGIYNEQFF; CDR3nt: TGTGCCAGCAGAGCACCGGGACTAGCGGGGATCTACAATGAGCAGTTCTTC
abundance: -; d_gene: TRBD1; v_gene: TRBV5-5; len: 16; j_gene: TRBJ1-3; CDR3aa: CASSLGDRGSGNTIYF; CDR3nt: TGTGCCAGCAGCTTGGGGGACAGGGGGTCTGGAAACACCATATATTTT
abundance: -; d_gene: TRBD2; v_gene: TRBV3-1/TRBV3-2; len: 17; j_gene: TRBJ2-1; CDR3aa: CASSPGLAGGGGNEQFF; CDR3nt: TGTGCCAGCAGCCCCGGACTAGCGGGAGGAGGAGGGAATGAGCAGTTCTTC
abundance: -; d_gene: -; v_gene: TRBV12-3/TRBV12-4; len: 13; j_gene: TRBJ1-5; CDR3aa: CASSRDRGQPQHF; CDR3nt: TGTGCCAGCAGCCGGGACCGGGGGCAGCCCCAGCATTTT
abundance: few; d_gene: -; v_gene: TRBV5-1; len: 17; j_gene: TRBJ2-2; CDR3aa: CASSLARGPGNTGELFF; CDR3nt: TGCGCCAGCAGCTTGGCCAGGGGTCCCGGGAACACCGGGGAGCTGTTTTTT
abundance: -; d_gene: -; v_gene: TRBV5-4; len: 13; j_gene: TRBJ2-1; CDR3aa: CASSLVGVNEQFF; CDR3nt: TGTGCCAGCAGCTTGGTAGGGGTCAATGAGCAGTTCTTC
abundance: -; d_gene: TRBD2; v_gene: TRBV6-5; len: 15; j_gene: TRBJ2-1; CDR3aa: CASSSLGGTGDEQFF; CDR3nt: TGTGCCAGCAGTTCCCTGGGAGGGACTGGCGATGAGCAGTTCTTC
abundance: -; d_gene: TRBD1; v_gene: TRBV7-2; len: 13; j_gene: TRBJ1-2; CDR3aa: CASRPTGVYGYTF; CDR3nt: TGTGCCAGCAGGCCTACAGGGGTCTATGGCTACACCTTC
abundance: -; d_gene: TRBD1; v_gene: TRBV5-4; len: 15; j_gene: TRBJ2-7; CDR3aa: CASSFPGQVTYEQYF; CDR3nt: TGTGCCAGCAGCTTCCCGGGACAGGTTACCTACGAGCAGTACTTC
abundance: -; d_gene: TRBD1; v_gene: TRBV5-4; len: 14; j_gene: TRBJ2-7; CDR3aa: CASSQGASSYEQYF; CDR3nt: TGTGCCAGCAGCCAGGGGGCTAGCTCCTACGAGCAGTACTTC
abundance: -; d_gene: -; v_gene: TRBV11-2; len: 14; j_gene: TRBJ2-1; CDR3aa: CASSLNRAYNEQFF; CDR3nt: TGTGCCAGCAGCTTAAACAGGGCTTACAATGAGCAGTTCTTC
abundance: -; d_gene: -; v_gene: TRBV28; len: 16; j_gene: TRBJ2-6; CDR3aa: CASSLSLQAGANVLTF; CDR3nt: TGTGCCAGCAGTTTAAGCTTGCAGGCTGGGGCCAACGTCCTGACTTTC
abundance: -; d_gene: -; v_gene: TRBV7-7; len: 15; j_gene: TRBJ2-7; CDR3aa: CDVVVSGAQTYEQYF; CDR3nt: TGTGACGTAGTAGTATCGGGAGCACAGACCTACGAGCAGTACTTC
abundance: -; d_gene: -; v_gene: TRBV7-3; len: 14; j_gene: TRBJ1-6; CDR3aa: CASSLGGYNSPLHF; CDR3nt: TGTGCCAGCAGTTTAGGCGGCTATAATTCACCCCTCCACTTT
abundance: few; d_gene: TRBD1; v_gene: TRBV5-1; len: 15; j_gene: TRBJ2-5; CDR3aa: CASSLGTGVRETQYF; CDR3nt: TGCGCCAGCAGCTTGGGGACAGGGGTACGAGAGACCCAGTACTTC
abundance: -; d_gene: -; v_gene: TRBV15; len: 14; j_gene: TRBJ2-7; CDR3aa: CATSRGTTTYEQYF; CDR3nt: TGTGCCACCAGCAGGGGGACAACTACCTACGAGCAGTACTTC
abundance: -; d_gene: -; v_gene: TRBV5-8; len: 13; j_gene: TRBJ1-5; CDR3aa: CASSLAGGRPQHF; CDR3nt: TGTGCCAGCAGCTTGGCCGGCGGGAGGCCCCAGCATTTT
abundance: -; d_gene: -; v_gene: TRBV15; len: 14; j_gene: TRBJ2-7; CDR3aa: CATSRDPLAYEQYF; CDR3nt: TGTGCCACCAGCAGAGATCCTCTCGCCTACGAGCAGTACTTC
abundance: once; d_gene: -; v_gene: TRBV25-1; len: 14; j_gene: TRBJ2-3; CDR3aa: CASSDPSRSDTQYF; CDR3nt: TGTGCCAGCAGTGACCCTAGCCGTTCGGATACGCAGTATTTT
abundance: -; d_gene: -; v_gene: TRBV30; len: 14; j_gene: TRBJ1-1; CDR3aa: CAWSVGEVGTEAFF; CDR3nt: TGTGCCTGGAGTGTAGGGGAAGTTGGCACTGAAGCTTTCTTT
abundance: -; d_gene: TRBD2; v_gene: TRBV19; len: 15; j_gene: TRBJ2-1; CDR3aa: CASSITSGGNNEQFF; CDR3nt: TGTGCCAGTAGTATCACTAGCGGGGGTAACAATGAGCAGTTCTTC
abundance: -; d_gene: -; v_gene: TRBV10-2; len: 12; j_gene: TRBJ2-4; CDR3aa: CASSLAKNIQYF; CDR3nt: TGCGCCAGCAGTCTAGCCAAAAACATTCAGTACTTC
abundance: -; d_gene: -; v_gene: TRBV18; len: 13; j_gene: TRBJ2-3; CDR3aa: CASSPGNTDTQYF; CDR3nt: TGTGCCAGCTCGCCGGGAAACACAGATACGCAGTATTTT
abundance: -; d_gene: -; v_gene: TRBV5-1; len: 14; j_gene: TRBJ2-2; CDR3aa: CASSLEGYTGELFF; CDR3nt: TGCGCCAGCAGCTTGGAGGGGTACACCGGGGAGCTGTTTTTT
abundance: -; d_gene: -; v_gene: TRBV9; len: 16; j_gene: TRBJ1-1; CDR3aa: CASSAEGWGMNTEAFF; CDR3nt: TGTGCCAGCAGCGCCGAAGGATGGGGAATGAACACTGAAGCTTTCTTT
abundance: once; d_gene: TRBD1; v_gene: TRBV29-1; len: 13; j_gene: TRBJ1-2; CDR3aa: CSVDKQGEGAYTF; CDR3nt: TGCAGCGTTGATAAACAGGGGGAAGGTGCCTACACCTTC
abundance: -; d_gene: TRBD1; v_gene: TRBV27; len: 16; j_gene: TRBJ1-5; CDR3aa: CASSAGTGFFDQPQHF; CDR3nt: TGTGCCAGCAGTGCAGGGACAGGCTTTTTCGATCAGCCCCAGCATTTT
abundance: -; d_gene: -; v_gene: TRBV2; len: 14; j_gene: TRBJ2-7; CDR3aa: CASSYRSSAYEQYF; CDR3nt: TGTGCCAGCAGTTACAGGAGTAGCGCCTACGAGCAGTACTTC
abundance: -; d_gene: TRBD1; v_gene: TRBV29-1; len: 12; j_gene: TRBJ1-2; CDR3aa: CSVGTGRDGYTF; CDR3nt: TGCAGCGTTGGGACAGGGAGAGATGGCTACACCTTC
abundance: -; d_gene: TRBD1; v_gene: TRBV9; len: 15; j_gene: TRBJ1-5; CDR3aa: CASSEGTGSNQPQHF; CDR3nt: TGTGCCAGCAGCGAGGGGACAGGGAGCAATCAGCCCCAGCATTTT
abundance: few; d_gene: -; v_gene: TRBV18; len: 14; j_gene: TRBJ1-2; CDR3aa: CASSPGGTFYGYTF; CDR3nt: TGTGCCAGCTCACCAGGGGGGACTTTCTATGGCTACACCTTC
abundance: once; d_gene: -; v_gene: TRBV18; len: 17; j_gene: TRBJ2-2; CDR3aa: CASSPPRTLLDTGELFF; CDR3nt: TGTGCCAGCTCACCACCTAGGACCTTGTTGGACACCGGGGAGCTGTTTTTT
abundance: -; d_gene: TRBD1; v_gene: TRBV5-4; len: 15; j_gene: TRBJ1-2; CDR3aa: CASSSGTGGNYGYTF; CDR3nt: TGTGCCAGCAGCTCTGGGACAGGGGGAAACTATGGCTACACCTTC
abundance: -; d_gene: TRBD2; v_gene: TRBV14; len: 18; j_gene: TRBJ2-7; CDR3aa: CASSQRSKGGSGTYEQYF; CDR3nt: TGTGCCAGCAGCCAACGGTCTAAAGGCGGGAGCGGCACCTACGAGCAGTACTTC
abundance: -; d_gene: -; v_gene: TRBV7-3; len: 16; j_gene: TRBJ1-3; CDR3aa: CASGGLRGDSGNTIYF; CDR3nt: TGTGCCAGCGGAGGGTTGAGGGGTGACTCTGGAAACACCATATATTTT
abundance: -; d_gene: -; v_gene: TRBV28; len: 16; j_gene: TRBJ1-4; CDR3aa: CASSSDGAGINEKLFF; CDR3nt: TGTGCCAGCAGCTCCGATGGGGCAGGGATCAATGAAAAACTGTTTTTT
abundance: once; d_gene: TRBD1; v_gene: TRBV28; len: 18; j_gene: TRBJ2-3; CDR3aa: CASSFGDRDLFGTDTQYF; CDR3nt: TGTGCCAGCAGTTTCGGGGACAGGGATCTTTTTGGCACAGATACGCAGTATTTT
abundance: -; d_gene: TRBD2; v_gene: TRBV24-1; len: 13; j_gene: TRBJ2-1; CDR3aa: CATGGLVLNEQFF; CDR3nt: TGTGCCACCGGAGGACTAGTACTCAATGAGCAGTTCTTC
abundance: -; d_gene: -; v_gene: TRBV6-6; len: 13; j_gene: TRBJ2-3; CDR3aa: CASRDSATDTQYF; CDR3nt: TGTGCCAGTCGGGACTCTGCCACAGATACGCAGTATTTT
abundance: -; d_gene: -; v_gene: TRBV24-1; len: 16; j_gene: TRBJ2-3; CDR3aa: CATSDAGTFSTDTQYF; CDR3nt: TGTGCCACCAGTGATGCCGGGACTTTTAGCACAGATACGCAGTATTTT
abundance: -; d_gene: -; v_gene: TRBV7-2; len: 13; j_gene: TRBJ1-3; CDR3aa: CASPEGAGNTIYF; CDR3nt: TGTGCCAGTCCCGAGGGCGCAGGAAACACCATATATTTT
abundance: few; d_gene: -; v_gene: TRBV7-9; len: 13; j_gene: TRBJ2-7; CDR3aa: CASSSSGSYEQYF; CDR3nt: TGTGCCAGCAGCTCAAGCGGCTCGTACGAGCAGTACTTC
abundance: -; d_gene: -; v_gene: TRBV6-5; len: 14; j_gene: TRBJ2-4; CDR3aa: CASNSGLAKNIQYF; CDR3nt: TGTGCCAGCAACTCCGGACTAGCCAAAAACATTCAGTACTTC
abundance: -; d_gene: -; v_gene: TRBV5-6; len: 11; j_gene: TRBJ1-1; CDR3aa: CASSGGTEAFF; CDR3nt: TGTGCCAGCAGCGGGGGCACTGAAGCTTTCTTT
abundance: -; d_gene: TRBD2; v_gene: TRBV30; len: 18; j_gene: TRBJ2-7; CDR3aa: CAWSDPSTSGSFSYEQYF; CDR3nt: TGTGCCTGGAGTGATCCCTCGACTAGCGGGAGTTTTTCCTACGAGCAGTACTTC
abundance: -; d_gene: TRBD1; v_gene: TRBV28; len: 12; j_gene: TRBJ1-6; CDR3aa: CASRTGDSPLHF; CDR3nt: TGTGCCAGCAGGACAGGGGACTCACCCCTCCACTTT
abundance: -; d_gene: -; v_gene: TRBV28; len: 14; j_gene: TRBJ1-1; CDR3aa: CASSSPGGGPEAFF; CDR3nt: TGTGCCAGCAGTTCCCCGGGGGGGGGCCCTGAAGCTTTCTTT
abundance: -; d_gene: TRBD1; v_gene: TRBV27; len: 14; j_gene: TRBJ1-1; CDR3aa: CASSSDGQGAEAFF; CDR3nt: TGTGCCAGCAGTTCAGACGGACAGGGCGCTGAAGCTTTCTTT
abundance: -; d_gene: TRBD1; v_gene: TRBV7-3; len: 15; j_gene: TRBJ2-2; CDR3aa: CASSQGGGNTGELFF; CDR3nt: TGTGCCAGCAGCCAAGGGGGCGGGAACACCGGGGAGCTGTTTTTT
abundance: -; d_gene: -; v_gene: TRBV7-2; len: 17; j_gene: TRBJ1-5; CDR3aa: CASSLQGRSGSDQPQHF; CDR3nt: TGTGCCAGCAGCTTGCAGGGGAGATCAGGGTCGGATCAGCCCCAGCATTTT
abundance: -; d_gene: -; v_gene: TRBV29-1; len: 11; j_gene: TRBJ2-1; CDR3aa: CSDVRGNEQFF; CDR3nt: TGCAGCGACGTTCGGGGCAATGAGCAGTTCTTC
abundance: -; d_gene: TRBD2; v_gene: TRBV7-7; len: 15; j_gene: TRBJ2-1; CDR3aa: CASSLGTSGSNEQFF; CDR3nt: TGTGCTAGCAGCTTGGGGACTAGCGGGAGCAATGAGCAGTTCTTC
abundance: -; d_gene: -; v_gene: TRBV28; len: 15; j_gene: TRBJ2-1; CDR3aa: CASSLTVSSYNEQFF; CDR3nt: TGTGCCAGCAGTTTGACCGTTAGCTCCTACAATGAGCAGTTCTTC
abundance: once; d_gene: -; v_gene: TRBV11-2; len: 15; j_gene: TRBJ2-7; CDR3aa: CASRSERELPHEQYF; CDR3nt: TGTGCCAGCAGGTCCGAGAGGGAGTTACCCCACGAGCAGTACTTC